This T cell receptor (beta chain) is drawn from a study of monozygotic twins with inflammatory bowel disease. General observations from the study: Distinction of different T cell subtypes was not possible.

TCRdb re-called the 5' RACE reads; one entry per CDR3 protein, DNA not given. This listing includes 400,000 or so distinct CDR3 sequences. Researchers isolated total RNA from whole blood without sorting T cells. Regarding this clonotype: Its antigen is as yet unknown.

The sample comprised blood. This clonotype was sampled from a human donor with ulcerative colitis or Crohn's disease, or a healthy co-twin of an affected twin (not recorded which).

CDR3 sequence reads: CAWSVYSQPSNQPQHF. V gene TRBV30 combines with J gene TRBJ1-5. Germline CDR1 reads GTSNPN; CDR2 reads SVGIG (reference sequence). CDR3 length equals 16 residues. The full variable domain, rest sourced from reference TRBV30 and TRBJ1-5, is SQTIHQWPATLVQPVGSPLSLECTVEGTSNPNLYWYRQAAGRGLQLLFYSVGIGQISSEVPQNLSASRPQDRQFILSSKKLLLSDSGFYLCAWSVYSQPSNQPQHFGDGTRLSIL.